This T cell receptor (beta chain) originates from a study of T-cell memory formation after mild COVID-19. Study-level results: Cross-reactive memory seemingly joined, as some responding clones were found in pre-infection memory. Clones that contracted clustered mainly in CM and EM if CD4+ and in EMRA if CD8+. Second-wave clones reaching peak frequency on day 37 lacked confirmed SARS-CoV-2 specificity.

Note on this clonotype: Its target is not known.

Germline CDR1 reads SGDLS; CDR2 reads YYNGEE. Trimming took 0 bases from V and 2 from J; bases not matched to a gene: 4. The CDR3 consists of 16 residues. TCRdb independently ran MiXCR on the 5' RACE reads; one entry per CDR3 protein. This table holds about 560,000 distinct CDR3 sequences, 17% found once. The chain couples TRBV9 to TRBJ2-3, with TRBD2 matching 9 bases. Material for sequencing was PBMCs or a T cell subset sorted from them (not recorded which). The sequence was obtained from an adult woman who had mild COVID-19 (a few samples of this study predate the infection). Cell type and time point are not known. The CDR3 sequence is CASSVVLAGTTDTQYF. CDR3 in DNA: TGTGCCAGCAGCGTAGTCCTAGCGGGGACCACAGATACGCAGTATTTT.